This TCR beta chain emerged from a study of shared clonotypes between healthy human individuals. Notes on the study in general: The represented genetic and exposure-history diversity was limited by the small number of donors.

Points on this clone: Its antigen is not identified.

Sorted-subset replicate PCRs used 200 to 250 ng DNA, approximately 33,000 T cell genomes. Here immunoSEQ multiplex PCR was the method, and the copy in TCRdb shows in-frame clones only, minus some. The data contain 750,000 to 1,000,000 clones, about 92% of them singletons. CDR1 is ENHRY, CDR2 SYGVKD, per germline. The CDR3 length is 15 residues. The V and J ends lost 4 bases and 5 bases respectively, with 17 bases between them. Only CD45RO-negative cells positively selected for CCR7 counted as naive CD8 cells, so terminally differentiated effector memory CD45RA+ cells were excluded. The chain links TRBV10-3 to TRBJ2-5; TRBD2 might be the D (5 bases). Sequences were obtained from naive CD8+ T cells sorted from blood. The source of this sequence is a man aged 30 to 45 in good health. For the CDR3, the DNA is TGTGCCATCAGTGGGGCGACGCGACCGGGGGAGACCCAGTACTTC. This sequence encodes CAISGATRPGETQYF.